Below are 29 T cell receptor beta chains sequenced from a single sample in a study of blood T cell repertoires in COVID-19. Clones were read by immunoSEQ multiplex PCR, and TCRdb kept only the in-frame ones, dropping some. The sample includes fewer than 25,000 clones, more than 80% seen only once; the top ten take almost 8%. Input material: peripheral blood. The receptors come from a human donor in a cohort sampled during active COVID-19.

The genes are TRBV18 and TRBJ1-1; TRBD1 aligns across 7 bases. CDR3 size: 17 residues. J lost 0 bases, V lost 1 base, and 8 bases had no gene match. Germline values: CDR1 KGHSH, CDR2 LQKENI. As DNA, the CDR3 is TGTGCCAGCTCACCACTCAACGCGGGACAGTTGAACACTGAAGCTTTCTTT. Its translation: CASSPLNAGQLNTEAFF.

This rearrangement joins TRBV5-1 to TRBJ2-3, with D perhaps matching TRBD1 (6 bases). V was trimmed by 4 bases and J by 0 bases, leaving 15 bases between them. The CDR3 consists of 16 residues. Germline V gene sequence: CDR1 SGHRS, CDR2 YFSETQ. The CDR3 region is CASSDGQSPSTDTQYF. CDR3 coding DNA: TGCGCCAGCAGCGATGGACAGTCGCCTAGCACAGATACGCAGTATTTT.

The chain employs TRBV9 and TRBJ2-3, with 8 bases fitting TRBD1. V was pared by 3 bases and J by 6 bases, with 6 bases of the junction left unmatched. The CDR3 spans 14 residues. Looked up from germline, CDR1 is SGDLS and CDR2 is YYNGEE. This chain's CDR3 is CASSAWTGRDTQYF. The CDR3 DNA reads TGTGCCAGCAGCGCCTGGACAGGGAGGGATACGCAGTATTTT. The full variable domain, with the rest looked up from reference TRBV9 and TRBJ2-3, is DSGVTQTPKHLITATGQRVTLRCSPRSGDLSVYWYQQSLDQGLQFLIQYYNGEERAKGNILERFSAQQFPDLHSELNLSSLELGDSALYFCASSAWTGRDTQYFGPGTRLTVL.

This clone came up a few times. This chain uses TRBV6-2 or TRBV6-3 with TRBJ2-7; D may be TRBD1 (7 bases). Germline CDR1 MNHEY, CDR2 SVGEGT. This CDR3 comprises 15 residues. V gave up 2 bases and J gave up 6 bases, with 17 bases separating them. CDR3 sequence reads: CASSYPASGGGEQYF. For the CDR3, the DNA is TGTGCCAGCAGTTACCCCGCTTCAGGGGGAGGCGAGCAGTACTTC.

The J gene is TRBJ1-5, the V gene TRBV7-9; D is unresolved. Germline values: CDR1 SEHNR, CDR2 FQNEAQ (reference sequence). The V gene lost 2 bases and the J gene lost 3 bases, with 11 bases spanning the gap. This CDR3 is built from 15 residues. The DNA for the CDR3 is TGTGCCAGCAGCTTAAACCTGGCCCCCAATCAGCCCCAGCATTTT. It specifies CASSLNLAPNQPQHF.

This rearrangement joins TRBV13 to TRBJ2-7; TRBD1 agrees at 7 bases. The CDR3 covers 14 residues. Unmatched junction bases numbered 10, after V lost 4 bases and J lost 7 bases. From germline, CDR1 is PRHDT and CDR2 FYEKMQ (reference sequence). CDR3 sequence (DNA): TGTGCCAGCAGCTCCGGGACAGATGTCTTGGAGCAGTACTTC. Encoded protein: CASSSGTDVLEQYF.

The chain carries TRBV7-2 and TRBJ2-7; 10 bases align to TRBD1. V shed 5 bases, J shed 5 bases, and the junction held 0 bases outside the gene matches. The CDR3 runs to 12 residues. CDR1 and CDR2 from the germline V gene are SGHTA and FQGNSA. CDR3: CASSGQGDEQYF. CDR3 bases: TGTGCCAGCAGCGGACAGGGGGACGAGCAGTACTTC.

The CDR3 region has the DNA TGCGCCAGCAGCTTGGGGCGGGGAATGAACACCGGGGAGCTGTTTTTT. Its protein product is CASSLGRGMNTGELFF. V and J are TRBV5-1 and TRBJ2-2, with a possible D match to TRBD2 (6 bases). Germline CDR1 and CDR2: SGHRS and YFSETQ. The CDR3 is 16 amino acids. Trimming left V 0 bases short and J 1 base short, with 10 bases between.

This chain connects TRBV6-2 or TRBV6-3 to TRBJ1-2; 8 bases line up with TRBD1. CDR1 is MNHEY and CDR2 is SVGEGT in the germline V gene. CDR3 length equals 15 residues. V shed 5 bases and J 1 base; nucleotides not matched to a gene: 6. CDR3 coding DNA: TGTGCCAGCAGTGGAGGACAGGGAGTTAACTATGGCTACACCTTC. Translated, it gives CASSGGQGVNYGYTF.

This sequence joins TRBV6-2 or TRBV6-3 and TRBJ1-1, with 8 bases fitting TRBD1. V lost 0 bases and J lost 2; bases outside the gene matches: 11. This CDR3 has 18 amino acids. CDR1 and CDR2 from the germline V gene are MNHEY and SVGEGT. CDR3 nucleotides: TGTGCCAGCAGTTACTCGATCGGCCGGACAGGGCTTAACACTGAAGCTTTCTTT. This codes for CASSYSIGRTGLNTEAFF.

This chain joins TRBV28 and TRBJ1-2; 7 bases line up with TRBD1. Germline CDR1 reads MDHEN; CDR2 reads SYDVKM. V shed 2 bases and J 2 bases; nucleotides not matched to a gene: 2. The length of the CDR3 is 14 residues. Here the CDR3 reads CASSLGQVNYGYTF. The CDR3 coding sequence is TGTGCCAGCAGTTTAGGACAGGTGAACTATGGCTACACCTTC.

The chain uses TRBV29-1 and TRBJ1-1, with D perhaps TRBD1 (5 bases). The CDR3 runs to 11 residues. Germline lookup yields CDR1 SQVTM and CDR2 ANQGSEA. V shed 6 bases and J shed 10 bases, with 15 bases lying between them. CDR3 nucleotide sequence: TGCAGCGTCGAAACAGGCCTCGGAGCTTTCTTT. Amino acids: CSVETGLGAFF.

The chain links TRBV18 to TRBJ2-1; 9 bases fit TRBD2. V shed 2 bases, J shed 12 bases, and the junction held 8 bases outside the gene matches. The CDR3 runs to 14 residues. Germline V gene data show CDR1 as KGHSH and CDR2 as LQKENI. CDR3 in amino acids: CASSPGTSRGAQFF. The CDR3 nucleotides are TGTGCCAGCTCACCAGGGACTAGCCGGGGGGCGCAGTTCTTC.

This chain connects TRBV30 to TRBJ2-2; weak D call: TRBD1 (6 bases). Germline loops: CDR1 GTSNPN, CDR2 SVGIG (reference sequence). The CDR3 covers 17 residues. Between the trimmed V and J ends, which lost 0 bases and 3 bases, there was a span of 17 bases. This CDR3 is CAWSVRETGQYTGELFF. CDR3 coding DNA: TGTGCCTGGAGTGTACGAGAGACAGGCCAGTACACCGGGGAGCTGTTTTTT.

This chain connects TRBV28 to TRBJ1-5; TRBD1 is a possible D gene (5 bases). The V end was cut by 4 bases, the J end by 8 bases, with 9 bases between. Per germline, CDR1 MDHEN and CDR2 SYDVKM. This CDR3 has 12 residues. The CDR3 DNA reads as TGTGCCAGCAGTTCCCAGGGCGAGCCCCAGCATTTT. Its translation is CASSSQGEPQHF. Variable domain in full (rest from reference TRBV28 and TRBJ1-5): DVKVTQSSRYLVKRTGEKVFLECVQDMDHENMFWYRQDPGLGLRLIYFSYDVKMKEKGDIPEGYSVSREKKERFSLILESASTNQTSMYLCASSSQGEPQHFGDGTRLSIL.

This clone was observed once. The chain uses TRBV12-5 and TRBJ1-2; D possibly corresponds to TRBD1 (6 bases). CDR1 and CDR2 from the germline V gene are LGHNT and FRNRAP. This CDR3 contains 17 residues. V was trimmed by 6 bases and J by 0 bases, leaving 20 bases between them. CDR3 DNA sequence: TGTGCTAGTGGGGGGGCGACGGTGGACCTAGCTAACTATGGCTACACCTTC. Its translation is CASGGATVDLANYGYTF.

The CDR3 DNA sequence: TGCGCCAGCAGCCAGCTAGGCGGTTGGCATACGCAGTATTTT. Translation gives CASSQLGGWHTQYF. The chain couples TRBV4-1 to TRBJ2-3; D is uncertain. This CDR3 contains 14 residues. Germline V lookup: CDR1 MGHRA, CDR2 YSYEKL. Trimming removed 3 bases from V and 7 bases from J, with 14 bases in between.

CDR3 in DNA: TGCGCCAGCAGTCAACTCACAGGGGTCGAGCAGTACTTC. This translates into CASSQLTGVEQYF. The chain uses TRBV23-1 and TRBJ2-7; TRBD1 matches 7 bases. TRBV23-1 is classed as an ORF, of uncertain function. Unmatched junction bases numbered 4, after V lost 2 bases and J lost 6 bases. The CDR3 sequence is 13 residues long.

The genes are TRBV5-1 and TRBJ2-7, with 14 bases identical to TRBD2. The CDR3 consists of 17 residues. Germline V gene data show CDR1 as SGHRS and CDR2 as YFSETQ. The junction had 4 bases not matched to a gene; V was cut back by 0 bases and J by 2 bases. The DNA for the CDR3 is TGCGCCAGCAGCTTGGGGACTAGCGGGGGGCTCACCTACGAGCAGTACTTC. Residues: CASSLGTSGGLTYEQYF.

In its sample, this clone was seen once. V usage is TRBV15 and J usage is TRBJ2-2, with TRBD1 matching over 8 bases. The J segment lost 3 bases and the V segment lost 3 bases, leaving 9 bases of the junction unmatched. The CDR3 has 17 residues. The V gene's germline CDR1 is LNHNV and CDR2 YYDKDF (reference sequence). CDR3: CATSRDRDPRDTGELFF. The CDR3 DNA reads TGTGCCACCAGCAGGGACAGGGATCCCCGGGACACCGGGGAGCTGTTTTTT.

The J gene is TRBJ2-2, the V gene TRBV5-1; possibly TRBD2 for D (6 bases). Between the trimmed V and J ends, which lost 4 bases and 0 bases, there was a span of 10 bases. From germline, CDR1 is SGHRS and CDR2 YFSETQ. The CDR3 covers 15 residues. The DNA of the CDR3 is TGCGCCAGCAGCCCCTCGGGGGCGAACACCGGGGAGCTGTTTTTT. This encodes CASSPSGANTGELFF.

The genes are TRBV3-1 (or the pseudogene TRBV3-2) and TRBJ1-2; TRBD1 matches 9 bases. V dropped 4 bases and J dropped 5; count of bases not matched to a gene: 5. This CDR3 has 14 amino acids. CDR1 and CDR2 from the germline V gene are LGHDT and YNNKEL (reference sequence). CDR3 sequence: CASSLQGAGYGYTF. In nucleotides, the CDR3 is TGTGCCAGCAGCCTACAGGGGGCGGGGTATGGCTACACCTTC.

CDR3 DNA sequence: TGTGCCAGCAGCATGGACATAGGTGGCTATGGCTACACCTTC. Its translation is CASSMDIGGYGYTF. V is TRBV7-3 and J is TRBJ1-2, with D tentatively TRBD1 (5 bases). Per the germline V gene, CDR1 is SGHTA and CDR2 is FQGTGA. This CDR3 is built from 14 residues. Trimming cost V 5 bases and J 4 bases, with 14 bases left between them.

This chain links TRBV4-3 with TRBJ2-1; D is unclear. This CDR3 spans 15 amino acids. Germline values: CDR1 LGHNA, CDR2 YSLEER. The V gene lost 0 bases and the J gene lost 8 bases, with 14 bases spanning the gap. The CDR3 DNA reads TGCGCCAGCAGCCAAGAGTCGTCCCAGTTCTATGAGCAGTTCTTC. Translated: CASSQESSQFYEQFF.

The chain couples TRBV9 to TRBJ1-5; 7 bases match TRBD1. Germline CDR1 reads SGDLS; CDR2 reads YYNGEE. J lost 9 bases, V lost 0 bases, and 9 bases had no gene match. CDR3 length: 15 residues. The CDR3 DNA sequence: TGTGCCAGCAGCGTAGGGGACAGTTCAGGGTGGCCCCAGCATTTT. It encodes CASSVGDSSGWPQHF.

The chain employs TRBV7-3 and TRBJ2-1; D is perhaps TRBD1 (6 bases). Germline CDR1 is SGHTA and CDR2 is FQGTGA. The CDR3 runs 16 residues. The germline V and J ends were trimmed by 1 base and 7 bases, with 17 bases remaining between them. CDR3 residues: CASSLRSPRTDNEQFF. In DNA form, the CDR3 reads TGTGCCAGCAGCTTAAGAAGCCCTCGGACAGATAATGAGCAGTTCTTC.

The CDR3 nucleotides read TGCGCCAGCAGCCAAGAGGGAATCCAGGCCTCCGGGGTGTACGAGCAGTACTTC. It specifies CASSQEGIQASGVYEQYF. The rearrangement uses TRBV4-1 and TRBJ2-7, with D possibly TRBD2 on 5 matching bases. The V end was cut by 0 bases, the J end by 4 bases, with 22 bases between. This CDR3 has 18 amino acids. Germline CDR1 MGHRA, CDR2 YSYEKL.

V and J are TRBV25-1 and TRBJ2-1, with D unclear. V was trimmed by 5 bases and J by 0 bases, leaving 5 bases between them. CDR3 length: 13 residues. The germline V gene encodes CDR1 MGHDK and CDR2 SYGVNS. The CDR3 reads CASSTGSYNEQFF. The CDR3 region has the DNA TGTGCCAGCAGTACGGGCTCCTACAATGAGCAGTTCTTC. Full variable domain (outside the CDR3, taken from reference TRBV25-1 and TRBJ2-1): EADIYQTPRYLVIGTGKKITLECSQTMGHDKMYWYQQDPGMELHLIHYSYGVNSTEKGDLSSESTVSRIRTEHFPLTLESARPSHTSQYLCASSTGSYNEQFFGPGTRLTVL.

V gene TRBV5-1 combines with J gene TRBJ2-1; 10 nucleotides match TRBD1. This CDR3 region has 14 residues. J gave up 8 bases and V 2 bases, and 4 bases lay outside the gene matches. Germline loops: CDR1 SGHRS, CDR2 YFSETQ. CDR3 sequence: CASSFRQGADEQFF. CDR3 bases: TGCGCCAGCAGCTTTCGACAGGGGGCCGATGAGCAGTTCTTC.